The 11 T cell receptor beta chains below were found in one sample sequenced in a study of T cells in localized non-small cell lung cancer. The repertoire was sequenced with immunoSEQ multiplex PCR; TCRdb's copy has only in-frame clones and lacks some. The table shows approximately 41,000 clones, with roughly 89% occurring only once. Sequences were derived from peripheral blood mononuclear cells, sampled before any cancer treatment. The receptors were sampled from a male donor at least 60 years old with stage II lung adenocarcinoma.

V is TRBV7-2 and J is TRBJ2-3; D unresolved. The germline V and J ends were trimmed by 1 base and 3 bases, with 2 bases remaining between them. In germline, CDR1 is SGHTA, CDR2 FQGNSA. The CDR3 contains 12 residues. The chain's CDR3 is CASSLDTDTQYF. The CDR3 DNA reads TGTGCCAGCAGCTTAGATACAGATACGCAGTATTTT.

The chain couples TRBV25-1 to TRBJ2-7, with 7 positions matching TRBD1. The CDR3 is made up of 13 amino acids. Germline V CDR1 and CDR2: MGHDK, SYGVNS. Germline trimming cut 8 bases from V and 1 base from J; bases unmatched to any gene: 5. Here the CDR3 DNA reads TGTGCCAGCCGGACAGGTGGGTCCTACGAGCAGTACTTC. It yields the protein CASRTGGSYEQYF.

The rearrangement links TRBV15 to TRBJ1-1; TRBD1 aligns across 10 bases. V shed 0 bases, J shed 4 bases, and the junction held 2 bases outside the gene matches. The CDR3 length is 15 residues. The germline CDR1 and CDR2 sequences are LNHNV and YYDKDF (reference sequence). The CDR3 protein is CATSREGQGPTEAFF. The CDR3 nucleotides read TGTGCCACCAGCAGAGAGGGACAGGGGCCCACTGAAGCTTTCTTT.

Here the CDR3 DNA reads TGCAGCGTTCTCCCGGGGGGGGGATACGAGCAGTACTTC. Its translation is CSVLPGGGYEQYF. The chain couples TRBV29-1 to TRBJ2-7; 8 positions match TRBD2. J gave up 4 bases and V 5 bases, and 7 bases lay outside the gene matches. CDR1 and CDR2 (germline): SQVTM, ANQGSEA. The CDR3 loop spans 13 amino acids.

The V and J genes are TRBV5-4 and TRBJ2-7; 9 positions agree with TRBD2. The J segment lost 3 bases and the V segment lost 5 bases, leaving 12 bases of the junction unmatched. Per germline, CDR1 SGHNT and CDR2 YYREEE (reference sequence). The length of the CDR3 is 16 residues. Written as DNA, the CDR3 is TGTGCCAGCAGTAGCCACGTAGCGGGAGAGGGCTACGAGCAGTACTTC. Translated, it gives CASSSHVAGEGYEQYF.

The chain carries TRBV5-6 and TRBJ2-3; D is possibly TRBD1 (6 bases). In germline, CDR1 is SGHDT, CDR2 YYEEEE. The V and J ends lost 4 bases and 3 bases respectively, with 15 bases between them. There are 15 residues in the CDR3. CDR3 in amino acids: CASSPLQGFTDTQYF. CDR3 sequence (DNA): TGTGCCAGCAGCCCCTTACAGGGATTTACAGATACGCAGTATTTT.

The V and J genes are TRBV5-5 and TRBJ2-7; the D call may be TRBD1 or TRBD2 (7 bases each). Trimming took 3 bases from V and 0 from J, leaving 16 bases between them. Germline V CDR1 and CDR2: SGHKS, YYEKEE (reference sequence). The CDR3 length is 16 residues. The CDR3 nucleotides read TGTGCCAGCAGCTCCGCCAGCGGGGACAGCTCCTACGAGCAGTACTTC. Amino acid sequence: CASSSASGDSSYEQYF.

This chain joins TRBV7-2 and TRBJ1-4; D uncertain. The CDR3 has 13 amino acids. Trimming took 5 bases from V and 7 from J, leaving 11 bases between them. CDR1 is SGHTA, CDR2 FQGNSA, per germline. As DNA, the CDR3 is TGTGCCAGCAGCCCAGACCCTACTGAAAAACTGTTTTTT. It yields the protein CASSPDPTEKLFF.

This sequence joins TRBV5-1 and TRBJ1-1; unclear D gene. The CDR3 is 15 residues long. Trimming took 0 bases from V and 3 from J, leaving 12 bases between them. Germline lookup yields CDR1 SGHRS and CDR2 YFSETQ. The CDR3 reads CASSLENPFDTEAFF. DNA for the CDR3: TGCGCCAGCAGCTTGGAAAACCCCTTCGACACTGAAGCTTTCTTT.

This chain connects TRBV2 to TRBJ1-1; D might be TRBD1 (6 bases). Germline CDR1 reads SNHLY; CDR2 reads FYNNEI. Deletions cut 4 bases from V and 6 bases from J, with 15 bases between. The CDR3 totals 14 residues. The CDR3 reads CASSVYQGPAEAFF. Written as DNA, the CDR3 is TGTGCCAGCAGTGTTTACCAGGGGCCTGCTGAAGCTTTCTTT.

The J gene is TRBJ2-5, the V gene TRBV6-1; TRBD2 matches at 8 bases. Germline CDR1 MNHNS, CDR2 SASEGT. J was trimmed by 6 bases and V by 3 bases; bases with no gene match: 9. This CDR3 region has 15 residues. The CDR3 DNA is TGTGCCAGCAGTGACCCCGGGGGGGCGCGTCAGACCCAGTACTTC. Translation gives CASSDPGGARQTQYF.